Listed here are 21 T cell receptor beta chains from one sample, sequenced in a study of CD4 T cells in relation to SARS-CoV-2 and coronaviruses. Unexposed donor CD4+ T cells date from 2011-2018, before the COVID-19 pandemic. The cells were cultured for roughly 11 days before CD4+ T cells were isolated. Profiling relied on immunoSEQ multiplex PCR, and the TCRdb table lists in-frame clones only, not all of them. In the table there are some 30,000 clones, roughly 76% of which are singletons. Which antigens these TCRs recognize remains unknown. The sequenced sample consisted of CD4+ T cells from PBMCs, cultured in vitro. These receptors came from a human donor in good health.

The genes are TRBV7-2 and TRBJ2-3; TRBD2 matches 8 bases. V lost 0 bases, J lost 4 bases, and 6 bases stayed unmatched. This CDR3 has 16 residues. CDR1 and CDR2 (germline): SGHTA, FQGNSA. CDR3 in DNA: TGTGCCAGCAGCTTAGCAGCGGGGGCCGTAGCAGATACGCAGTATTTT. Translated, it gives CASSLAAGAVADTQYF.

This sequence joins TRBV10-3 and TRBJ1-6, with D maybe TRBD1 (6 bases). V was pared by 0 bases and J by 9 bases, with 9 bases between. The V gene's germline CDR1 is ENHRY and CDR2 SYGVKD. CDR3 length: 14 residues. The DNA of the CDR3 is TGTGCCATCAGTGAGTCGGCAGGGGTTTCACCCCTCCACTTT. Amino acids: CAISESAGVSPLHF.

This clone occurred a few times. The chain recombines TRBV6-2 or TRBV6-3 with TRBJ2-2; 7 bases match TRBD2. V lost 6 bases to trimming and J lost 7 bases; unmatched junction nucleotides: 5. This CDR3 contains 13 residues. Germline values: CDR1 MNHEY, CDR2 SVGEGT. Here the CDR3 reads CASSDRGVGELFF. The CDR3 DNA reads TGTGCCAGCAGCGATCGGGGGGTCGGGGAGCTGTTTTTT.

The chain carries TRBV6-5 and TRBJ2-3; 9 bases match TRBD2. The ends lost 2 bases at V and 5 bases at J; junction bases unmatched: 5. Germline CDR1 reads MNHEY; CDR2 reads SVGAGI. This CDR3 is 15 amino acids long. The CDR3 bases are TGTGCCAGCAGTTACGTTGCGGGGGGGGGAGATACGCAGTATTTT. Translating gives CASSYVAGGGDTQYF.

The chain employs TRBV5-1 and TRBJ2-5, with D perhaps matching TRBD2 (7 bases). The V end lost 3 bases, the J end lost 5 bases, and 14 bases lay between the germline ends. Germline CDR1 SGHRS, CDR2 YFSETQ. The CDR3 covers 14 residues. CDR3 nucleotide sequence: TGCGCCAGCAGCTCCTCGGGGGGCGAGGAGACCCAGTACTTC. Its protein product is CASSSSGGEETQYF.

The gene calls are TRBV9 and TRBJ2-3; 7 bases are a match to TRBD2. V was pared by 1 base and J by 1 base, with 6 bases of the junction left unmatched. The CDR3 totals 16 residues. The germline V gene has CDR1 SGDLS and CDR2 YYNGEE. In DNA form, the CDR3 reads TGTGCCAGCAGCGTACTGGGCGGGGGTCGCACAGATACGCAGTATTTT. It translates to CASSVLGGGRTDTQYF.

The chain has TRBV9 and TRBJ1-6; D remains unclear. Trimming took off 0 bases at V and 4 bases at J, with 11 bases between the two ends. There are 16 residues in the CDR3. The germline V gene has CDR1 SGDLS and CDR2 YYNGEE. The CDR3 DNA reads TGTGCCAGCAGCGTAGATGGTAGTGGGTATAATTCACCCCTCCACTTT. Its translation: CASSVDGSGYNSPLHF.

V usage is TRBV5-6 and J usage is TRBJ1-2; tentative D call: TRBD1 (5 bases). Trimming removed 3 bases from V and 1 base from J, with 13 bases in between. The CDR3 contains 15 residues. The germline V gene encodes CDR1 SGHDT and CDR2 YYEEEE. The CDR3, as DNA: TGTGCCAGCAGCTCTCCAGGGATAGGTAACTATGGCTACACCTTC. It encodes CASSSPGIGNYGYTF.

The sample holds one count of this clone. This chain joins TRBV7-2 and TRBJ1-4; D unresolved. The CDR3 totals 14 residues. Trimming took 2 bases from V and 4 from J, leaving 8 bases between them. From germline, CDR1 is SGHTA and CDR2 FQGNSA. The CDR3 DNA is TGTGCCAGCAGCTTACGAGGGATTAATGAAAAACTGTTTTTT. This codes for CASSLRGINEKLFF.

The chain carries TRBV18 and TRBJ1-5; unclear D gene. The length of the CDR3 is 15 residues. In germline, CDR1 is KGHSH, CDR2 LQKENI. The ends were cut back, 1 base at V and 0 bases at J, with 7 bases in the middle. For the CDR3, the DNA is TGTGCCAGCTCACCACACGCAGATAGCAATCAGCCCCAGCATTTT. Its translation is CASSPHADSNQPQHF.

The genes are TRBV5-1 and TRBJ1-3; D is undetermined. Germline lookup yields CDR1 SGHRS and CDR2 YFSETQ. The CDR3 sequence is 20 residues long. Deletions cut 0 bases from V and 0 bases from J, with 22 bases between. The CDR3 coding sequence is TGCGCCAGCAGCTTGGAAGTGGTAACGGGGTTTTCGATCTCTGGAAACACCATATATTTT. This encodes CASSLEVVTGFSISGNTIYF.

The chain combines TRBV7-3 with TRBJ1-1; no firm D call. Germline lookup yields CDR1 SGHTA and CDR2 FQGTGA. This CDR3 region has 14 residues. The ends were cut back, 2 bases at V and 1 base at J, with 8 bases in the middle. CDR3 DNA: TGTGCCAGCAGCTTATATGGGGAGAACACTGAAGCTTTCTTT. Residues: CASSLYGENTEAFF.

The gene calls are TRBV4-2 and TRBJ2-4, with D perhaps matching TRBD1 or TRBD2 (6 bases each). V lost 1 base to trimming and J lost 7 bases, with 11 bases between them. Germline V lookup: CDR1 LGHNA, CDR2 YNFKEQ. The CDR3 totals 14 residues. CDR3 residues: CASSQGRGRNIQYF. Here the CDR3 DNA reads TGTGCCAGCAGCCAAGGTCGGGGGCGCAACATTCAGTACTTC.

The chain carries TRBV6-5 and TRBJ2-7, with 9 bases fitting TRBD1. The CDR3 is 15 amino acids. The V and J ends lost 6 bases and 0 bases, in that order; junction bases with no gene match: 6. Germline lookup yields CDR1 MNHEY and CDR2 SVGAGI. CDR3 protein: CASRRTGESSYEQYF. The DNA for the CDR3 is TGTGCCAGCAGGAGGACAGGGGAGAGCTCCTACGAGCAGTACTTC.

This chain links TRBV6-2 or TRBV6-3 with TRBJ1-5; TRBD1 matches 8 bases. CDR1 is MNHEY, CDR2 SVGEGT, per germline. After removal of 5 bases from V and 6 bases from J, the junction contained 0 bases not matched to a gene. The CDR3 loop spans 12 amino acids. As DNA, the CDR3 is TGTGCCAGCAGTGGACAGGGTCAGCCCCAGCATTTT. Encoded protein: CASSGQGQPQHF.

The chain employs TRBV9 and TRBJ2-3; possibly TRBD2 for D (5 bases). This CDR3 has 14 residues. The V gene's germline CDR1 is SGDLS and CDR2 YYNGEE. The ends were cut back, 4 bases at V and 5 bases at J, with 14 bases in the middle. The CDR3 protein is CASSPTWRKDTQYF. As DNA, the CDR3 is TGTGCCAGCAGCCCCACGTGGAGGAAAGATACGCAGTATTTT.

This clone has a handful of counts. The chain employs TRBV14 and TRBJ2-7; D gene unclear. CDR1 SGHDN and CDR2 FVKESK come from the germline V gene. Trimming stripped 4 bases from V and 0 bases from J, with 13 bases between. This CDR3 is built from 15 residues. CDR3 bases: TGTGCCAGCAGCCTCGCTTCCTCGAGCTCCTACGAGCAGTACTTC. This encodes CASSLASSSSYEQYF.

The V gene is TRBV5-1, the J gene TRBJ2-5; D not certain. V lost 4 bases to trimming and J lost 5 bases, with 15 bases between them. This CDR3 has 14 amino acids. Germline V gives CDR1 SGHRS, CDR2 YFSETQ. CDR3 sequence (DNA): TGCGCCAGCAGCCCAAGGACCACCGGGGAGACCCAGTACTTC. Translated, it gives CASSPRTTGETQYF.

This clone was seen once. The chain recombines TRBV7-9 with TRBJ2-5; D unresolved. CDR1 and CDR2 (germline): SEHNR, FQNEAQ (reference sequence). There are 14 residues in the CDR3. The ends were cut back, 3 bases at V and 0 bases at J, with 8 bases in the middle. As DNA, the CDR3 is TGTGCCAGCAGCTTGGGAAGGGACCAAGAGACCCAGTACTTC. The encoded protein is CASSLGRDQETQYF.

A word on this clone: The junction does not match germline at one end; this may be a read error. This CDR3 reads CASSSRQLYAQYF. The CDR3 DNA reads TGTGCCAGCAGCTCGAGACAGCTCTACGCGCAGTACTTC. J is TRBJ2-7 and V is TRBV7-2, with a weak D call TRBD1 (5 bases). The germline V gene encodes CDR1 SGHTA and CDR2 FQGNSA. This CDR3 is built from 13 residues.

CDR3 sequence: CASSLAGINYGYTF. In DNA, the CDR3 is TGTGCCAGCAGCTTGGCCGGGATTAACTATGGCTACACCTTC. The J gene is TRBJ1-2, the V gene TRBV5-4; no firm D call. In germline, CDR1 is SGHNT, CDR2 YYREEE (reference sequence). V was shortened by 0 bases and J by 1 base, with 7 bases between the two germline ends. The CDR3 contains 14 residues.